The TCR beta chain under discussion was sequenced for a study of T cell clonotyping in hematopoietic cell transplantation. Study-wide results and caveats: Without cell sorting, CD4 versus CD8 contributions remain unresolved.

V was pared by 2 bases and J by 4 bases, with 20 bases between. CDR1 and CDR2 from the germline V gene are SNHLY and FYNNEI. CDR3 length: 17 residues. This clone was observed a handful of times. The antigen remains unidentified. Profiled with immunoSEQ multiplex PCR; TCRdb holds only in-frame clones, not every one. The top ten clones hold 2.7% of a sample with under 20,000 clones, roughly 90% of them seen once. The TCR sequence derives from a man aged 45-60 years in good health. Some clones in this sample may be carry-over from other donors' samples. The sequenced material came from peripheral blood mononuclear cells. This chain joins TRBV2 and TRBJ1-2; no clear D. CDR3 amino acids: CASSEWALGISVYGYTF. DNA for the CDR3: TGTGCCAGCAGTGAATGGGCGCTTGGGATCTCGGTCTATGGCTACACCTTC.